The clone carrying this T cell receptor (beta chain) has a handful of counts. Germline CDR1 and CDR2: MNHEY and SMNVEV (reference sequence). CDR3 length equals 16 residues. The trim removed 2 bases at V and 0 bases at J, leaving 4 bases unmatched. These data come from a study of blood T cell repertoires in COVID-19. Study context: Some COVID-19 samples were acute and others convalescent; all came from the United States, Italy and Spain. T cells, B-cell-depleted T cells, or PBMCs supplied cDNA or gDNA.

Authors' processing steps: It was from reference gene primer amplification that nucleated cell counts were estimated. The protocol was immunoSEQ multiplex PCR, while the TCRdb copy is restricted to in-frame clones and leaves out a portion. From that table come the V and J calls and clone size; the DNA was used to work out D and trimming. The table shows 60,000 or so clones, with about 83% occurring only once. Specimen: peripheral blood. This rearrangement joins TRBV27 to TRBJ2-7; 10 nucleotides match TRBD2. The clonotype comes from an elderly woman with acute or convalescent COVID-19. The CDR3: CASSLSLAGVSYEQYF. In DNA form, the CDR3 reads TGTGCCAGCAGTTTAAGCCTAGCGGGGGTCTCCTACGAGCAGTACTTC.